This T cell receptor (beta chain) was retrieved from a study of cytomegalovirus exposure and HLA in healthy donors. Researchers ran the PCR with 60 Vbeta and 13 Jbeta primers. Using immunoSEQ multiplex PCR, the repertoire was profiled, and TCRdb retains in-frame clones only, with some absent. Recorded for this sample: under 200,000 clones. V was pared by 3 bases and J by 6 bases, with 0 bases of the junction left unmatched. This CDR3 contains 13 residues. The V gene's germline CDR1 is MNHNS and CDR2 SASEGT. V is TRBV6-1 and J is TRBJ1-2; 11 bases agree with TRBD1. The sequencing sample was made of PBMCs. The sequence came from a woman under 30 in good health and CMV-seropositive. Here the CDR3 reads CASSEDRGHGYTF. CDR3 nucleotides: TGTGCCAGCAGTGAGGACAGGGGGCATGGCTACACCTTC.